One sample yielded the 7 T cell receptor beta chains listed below, sequenced in a study of T cells in Graves' hyperthyroidism and ophthalmopathy. RNA transcripts served as the template for amplifying TCR beta CDR3 regions. RT-PCR in the first round (using the HTBI primer set) targeted the TCR CDR3. TCRdb independently ran MiXCR on the multiplex PCR reads; one entry per CDR3 protein. The sample contains roughly 700,000 distinct CDR3 sequences, about 35% of which appear only once. Sequencing was done on a sample of blood. The receptors come from a woman aged 40 to 49 with Graves' hyperthyroidism.

V and J are TRBV9 and TRBJ2-7; perhaps TRBD2 as D (5 bases). CDR1 is SGDLS and CDR2 is YYNGEE in the germline V gene. CDR3 size: 13 residues. The V and J ends lost 0 bases and 8 bases respectively, with 12 bases between them. As DNA, the CDR3 is TGTGCCAGCAGCGTAGCCTCCGCGGGCCAGCAGTACTTC. Translation: CASSVASAGQQYF.

This clonotype has more than one count but fewer than ten. The chain links TRBV20-1 to TRBJ2-7, with a tentative D call TRBD1 (6 bases). The V gene's germline CDR1 is DFQATT and CDR2 SNEGSKA (reference sequence). The CDR3 length is 14 residues. V was clipped by 4 bases and J by 2 bases, with 15 bases between them. In DNA, the CDR3 is TGCAGTGCTACGTCGGACAGAGTAGCCTACGAGCAGTACTTC. Its protein is CSATSDRVAYEQYF.

Many counts were recorded for this clonotype. The gene calls are TRBV6-5 and TRBJ1-2, with D possibly TRBD1 on 5 matching bases. The CDR3 spans 14 residues. Germline CDR1 MNHEY, CDR2 SVGAGI. Trimming cost V 5 bases and J 3 bases, with 13 bases left between them. CDR3 coding DNA: TGTGCCAGCAGTGCAGGGAGGACATACTATGGCTACACCTTC. This sequence encodes CASSAGRTYYGYTF.

This clonotype was found many times. This chain connects TRBV5-6 to TRBJ2-5; 7 bases match TRBD1. V was pared by 4 bases and J by 1 base, with 7 bases of the junction left unmatched. The CDR3 spans 15 residues. Germline loops: CDR1 SGHDT, CDR2 YYEEEE. CDR3 DNA sequence: TGTGCCAGCAGCGCCACCGGACAGGCCCAAGAGACCCAGTACTTC. Its translation is CASSATGQAQETQYF.

This clonotype was detected ten times or more. CDR3 bases: TGTGCCAGCACCCGGGAGAGCACCATATATTTT. Translating it yields CASTRESTIYF. The chain couples TRBV5-5 to TRBJ1-3; D unclear. Germline V gives CDR1 SGHKS, CDR2 YYEKEE (reference sequence). This CDR3 comprises 11 residues. V shed 6 bases and J shed 9 bases, with 10 bases lying between them.

The rearrangement joins TRBV20-1 to TRBJ1-6; maybe TRBD1 (6 bases). CDR1 is DFQATT and CDR2 is SNEGSKA in the germline V gene (reference sequence). Trimming pared 3 bases from V and 9 bases from J, leaving 18 bases between. The CDR3 runs 15 residues. The CDR3 sequence is CSARHGGQQGSPLHF. DNA of the CDR3: TGCAGTGCTAGGCATGGAGGACAGCAGGGTTCACCCCTCCACTTT.

There are many counts of this clonotype. The V gene is TRBV15, the J gene TRBJ2-5; D not certain. Per germline, CDR1 LNHNV and CDR2 YYDKDF (reference sequence). V lost 0 bases and J lost 1, with 6 bases in between. The CDR3 is 14 residues long. For the CDR3, the DNA is TGTGCCACCAGCAGAGATTTAGCCCAAGAGACCCAGTACTTC. Amino acids: CATSRDLAQETQYF.